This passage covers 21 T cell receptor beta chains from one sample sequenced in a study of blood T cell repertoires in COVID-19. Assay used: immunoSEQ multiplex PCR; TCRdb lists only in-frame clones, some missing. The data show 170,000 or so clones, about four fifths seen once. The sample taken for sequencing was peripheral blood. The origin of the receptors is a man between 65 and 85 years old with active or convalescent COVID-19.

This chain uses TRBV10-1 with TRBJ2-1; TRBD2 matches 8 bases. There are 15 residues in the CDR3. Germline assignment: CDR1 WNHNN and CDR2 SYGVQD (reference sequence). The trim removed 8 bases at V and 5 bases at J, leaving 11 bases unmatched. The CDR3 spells CASSPGGVPNNEQFF. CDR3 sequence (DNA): TGCGCCAGCTCTCCCGGGGGGGTCCCCAACAATGAGCAGTTCTTC.

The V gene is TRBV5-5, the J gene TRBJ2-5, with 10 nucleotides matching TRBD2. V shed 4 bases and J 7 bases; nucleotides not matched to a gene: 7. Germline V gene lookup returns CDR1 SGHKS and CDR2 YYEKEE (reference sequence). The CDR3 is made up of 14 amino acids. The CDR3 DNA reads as TGTGCCAGCAGCCCTAGCGGGGGTCCTGGGACCCAGTACTTC. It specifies CASSPSGGPGTQYF.

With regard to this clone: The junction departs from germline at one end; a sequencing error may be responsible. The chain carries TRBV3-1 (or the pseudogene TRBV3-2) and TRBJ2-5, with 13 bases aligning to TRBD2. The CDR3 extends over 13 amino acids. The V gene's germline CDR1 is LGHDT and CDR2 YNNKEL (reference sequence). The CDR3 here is CASSQAGLAGWHF. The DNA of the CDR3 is TGTGCCAGCAGCCAGGCGGGACTAGCGGGGTGGCACTTC.

CDR3 sequence (DNA): TGTGCCAGCAGCCGGGACATACCTCCCACAGATACGCAGTATTTT. Amino acid sequence: CASSRDIPPTDTQYF. The rearrangement uses TRBV13 and TRBJ2-3; D is perhaps TRBD1 (6 bases). The ends were cut back, 5 bases at V and 2 bases at J, with 14 bases in the middle. CDR1 is PRHDT and CDR2 is FYEKMQ in the germline V gene (reference sequence). The CDR3 covers 15 residues.

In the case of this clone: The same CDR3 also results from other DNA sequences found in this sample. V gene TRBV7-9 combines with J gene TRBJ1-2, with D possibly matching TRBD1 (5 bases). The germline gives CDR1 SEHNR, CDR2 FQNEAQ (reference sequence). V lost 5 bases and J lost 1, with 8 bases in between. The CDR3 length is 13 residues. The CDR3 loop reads CASSPTDNYGYTF. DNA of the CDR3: TGTGCCAGCAGCCCGACAGATAACTATGGCTACACCTTC.

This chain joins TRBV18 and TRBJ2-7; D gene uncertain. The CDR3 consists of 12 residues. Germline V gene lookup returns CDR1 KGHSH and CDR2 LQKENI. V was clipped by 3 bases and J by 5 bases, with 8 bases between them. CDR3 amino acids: CASSPSKHEQYF. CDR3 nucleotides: TGTGCCAGCTCACCTTCAAAGCACGAGCAGTACTTC.

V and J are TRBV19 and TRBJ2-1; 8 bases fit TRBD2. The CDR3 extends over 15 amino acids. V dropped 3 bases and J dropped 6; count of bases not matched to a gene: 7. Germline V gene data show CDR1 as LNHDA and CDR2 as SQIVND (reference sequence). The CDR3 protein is CASSINVRGGNEQFF. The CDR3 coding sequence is TGTGCCAGTAGTATTAACGTCCGGGGGGGCAATGAGCAGTTCTTC.

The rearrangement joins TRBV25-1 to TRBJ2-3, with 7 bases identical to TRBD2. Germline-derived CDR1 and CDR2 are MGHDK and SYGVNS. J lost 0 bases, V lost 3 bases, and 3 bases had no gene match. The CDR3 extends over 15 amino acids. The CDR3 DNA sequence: TGTGCCAGCAGTGAGGGAGGGGCTAGCACAGATACGCAGTATTTT. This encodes CASSEGGASTDTQYF.

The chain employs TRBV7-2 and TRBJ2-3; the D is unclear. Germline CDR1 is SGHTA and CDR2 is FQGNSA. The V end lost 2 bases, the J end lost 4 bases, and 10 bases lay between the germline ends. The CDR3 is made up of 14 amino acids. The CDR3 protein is CASSLSWSADTQYF. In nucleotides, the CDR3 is TGTGCCAGCAGCTTATCGTGGTCGGCAGATACGCAGTATTTT.

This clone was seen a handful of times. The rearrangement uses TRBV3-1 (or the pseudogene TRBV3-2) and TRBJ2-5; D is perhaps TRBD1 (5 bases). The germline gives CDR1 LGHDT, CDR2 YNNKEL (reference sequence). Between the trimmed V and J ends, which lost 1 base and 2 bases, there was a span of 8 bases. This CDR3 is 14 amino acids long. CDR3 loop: CASSQVPGQETQYF. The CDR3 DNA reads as TGTGCCAGCAGCCAAGTCCCAGGGCAAGAGACCCAGTACTTC.

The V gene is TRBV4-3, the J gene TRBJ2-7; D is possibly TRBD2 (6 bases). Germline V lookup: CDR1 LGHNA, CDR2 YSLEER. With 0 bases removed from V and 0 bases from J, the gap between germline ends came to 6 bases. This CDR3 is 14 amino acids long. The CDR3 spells CASSQETSSYEQYF. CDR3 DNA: TGCGCCAGCAGCCAAGAGACTAGCTCCTACGAGCAGTACTTC.

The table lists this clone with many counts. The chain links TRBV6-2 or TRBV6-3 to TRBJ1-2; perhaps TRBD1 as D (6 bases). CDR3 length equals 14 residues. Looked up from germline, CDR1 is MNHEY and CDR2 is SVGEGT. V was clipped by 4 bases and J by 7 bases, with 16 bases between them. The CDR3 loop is CASSSRGGLRGYTF. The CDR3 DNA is TGTGCCAGCAGTTCAAGGGGGGGCTTGCGTGGCTACACCTTC.

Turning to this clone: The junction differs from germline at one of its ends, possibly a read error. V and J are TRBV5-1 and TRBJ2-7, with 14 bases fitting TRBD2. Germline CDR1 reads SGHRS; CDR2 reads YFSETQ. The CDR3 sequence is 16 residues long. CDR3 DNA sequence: TGCGCCAGCACCTTGGGACTAGCGGGGGACTCCTACGAGCAGTACTTC. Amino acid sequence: CASTLGLAGDSYEQYF.

The CDR3 loop reads CASSFPGGAFNEQFF. The CDR3 DNA sequence: TGTGCCAGCAGTTTCCCAGGGGGCGCGTTCAATGAGCAGTTCTTC. The V gene is TRBV3-1 (or the pseudogene TRBV3-2), the J gene TRBJ2-1; the match to TRBD1 covers 8 bases. Per the germline V gene, CDR1 is LGHDT and CDR2 is YNNKEL (reference sequence). V shed 6 bases, J shed 6 bases, and the junction held 10 bases outside the gene matches. This CDR3 region has 15 residues.

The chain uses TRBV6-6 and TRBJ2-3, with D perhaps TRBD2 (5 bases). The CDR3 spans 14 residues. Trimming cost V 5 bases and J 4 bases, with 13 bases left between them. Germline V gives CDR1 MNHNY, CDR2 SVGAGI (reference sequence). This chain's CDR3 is CASSRAEQPDTQYF. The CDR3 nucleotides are TGTGCCAGCAGTCGAGCGGAACAACCAGATACGCAGTATTTT.

DNA for the CDR3: TGTGCCAGCAGCTCCTGGACTGGGAGAAGCTCCTACGAGCAGTACTTC. Protein product: CASSSWTGRSSYEQYF. The chain combines TRBV11-2 with TRBJ2-7, with a weak D call TRBD2 (5 bases). Germline assignment: CDR1 SGHAT and CDR2 FQNNGV. V lost 4 bases and J 0 bases, leaving 16 bases between the germline ends. The CDR3 extends over 16 amino acids.

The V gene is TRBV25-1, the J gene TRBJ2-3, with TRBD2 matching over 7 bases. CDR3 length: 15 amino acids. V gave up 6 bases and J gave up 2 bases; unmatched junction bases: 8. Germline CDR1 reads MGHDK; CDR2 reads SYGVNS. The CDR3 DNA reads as TGTGCCAGCAGCGGGGGGAGATCCTACACAGATACGCAGTATTTT. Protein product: CASSGGRSYTDTQYF.

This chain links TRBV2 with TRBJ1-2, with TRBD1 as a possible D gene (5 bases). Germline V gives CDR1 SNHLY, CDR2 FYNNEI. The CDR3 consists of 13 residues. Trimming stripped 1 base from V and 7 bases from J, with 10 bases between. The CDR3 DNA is TGTGCCAGCAGTGAAGAAGGAGGGGCTGGCTACACCTTC. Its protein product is CASSEEGGAGYTF.

The CDR3 DNA follows: TGTGCCTGGAGTGTACAACACACTGAAGCTTTCTTT. This codes for CAWSVQHTEAFF. V and J are TRBV30 and TRBJ1-1; D uncertain. Germline V gene lookup returns CDR1 GTSNPN and CDR2 SVGIG (reference sequence). V was shortened by 0 bases and J by 3 bases, with 5 bases between the two germline ends. The CDR3 is made up of 12 amino acids.

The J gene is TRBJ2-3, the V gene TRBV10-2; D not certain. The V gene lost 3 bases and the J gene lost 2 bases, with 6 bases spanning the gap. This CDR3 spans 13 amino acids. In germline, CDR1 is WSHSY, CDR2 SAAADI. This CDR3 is CASSEATTDTQYF. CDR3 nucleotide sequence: TGCGCCAGCAGTGAAGCTACCACAGATACGCAGTATTTT.

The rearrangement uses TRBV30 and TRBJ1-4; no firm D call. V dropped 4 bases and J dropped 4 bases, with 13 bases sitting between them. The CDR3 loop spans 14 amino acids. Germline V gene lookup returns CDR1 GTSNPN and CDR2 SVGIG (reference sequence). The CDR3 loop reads CAWTPTPYNEKLFF. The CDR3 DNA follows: TGTGCCTGGACCCCTACCCCCTATAATGAAAAACTGTTTTTT.